A single sample is the source of the 8 T cell receptor beta chains below, sequenced in a study of radiotherapy plus CTLA-4 blockade in lung cancer. Produced via immunoSEQ multiplex PCR; TCRdb's table is partial and in-frame only. The sample consists of about 98,000 clones, roughly 80% of them appearing once. Here the sequenced sample was peripheral blood, taken from a patient treated with radiotherapy plus ipilimumab. The receptors derive from a human donor with non-small cell lung cancer who had a partial response to radiotherapy plus ipilimumab.

This clone appeared many times. The chain is built from TRBV28 and TRBJ2-7; maybe TRBD1 (5 bases). V was cut by 6 bases and J by 5 bases, with 14 bases left in between. Germline V lookup: CDR1 MDHEN, CDR2 SYDVKM. This CDR3 has 13 residues. CDR3 DNA: TGTGCCAGCAGAATAACACCAGGGCACGAGCAGTACTTC. Amino acids: CASRITPGHEQYF.

The chain employs TRBV5-8 and TRBJ2-5, with 8 bases that match TRBD1. The length of the CDR3 is 16 residues. Germline trimming cut 2 bases from V and 7 bases from J; bases unmatched to any gene: 13. Germline CDR1 SGHTS, CDR2 YDEGEE. The DNA for the CDR3 is TGTGCCAGCAGCTTCACCCGGACAGGGACCCTGGGGACCCAGTACTTC. Translating it yields CASSFTRTGTLGTQYF.

Note on this clone: The sample holds other DNA sequences that translate to the same CDR3. The V and J genes are TRBV19 and TRBJ2-6; unclear D gene. CDR3 size: 13 residues. Trimming removed 3 bases at V and 2 bases at J, with 2 bases between. The germline gives CDR1 LNHDA, CDR2 SQIVND (reference sequence). The CDR3 DNA reads TGTGCCAGTAGTATTACTGGGGCCAACGTCCTGACTTTC. It encodes CASSITGANVLTF.

The chain carries TRBV9 and TRBJ2-3, with 7 bases fitting TRBD1. V lost 0 bases to trimming and J lost 4 bases; unmatched junction nucleotides: 5. The CDR3 sequence is 15 residues long. CDR1 is SGDLS and CDR2 is YYNGEE in the germline V gene. In DNA, the CDR3 is TGTGCCAGCAGCGTAGGACAGGGAGTCGCAGATACGCAGTATTTT. Its protein is CASSVGQGVADTQYF.

This clone was observed a few times. The chain carries TRBV15 and TRBJ2-1; TRBD2 aligns across 11 bases. The CDR3 extends over 18 amino acids. CDR1 and CDR2 (germline): LNHNV, YYDKDF (reference sequence). The trim removed 1 base at V and 0 bases at J, leaving 5 bases unmatched. The DNA of the CDR3 is TGTGCCACCAGCAGAGGGACTAGCGGGTCAAGCTCCTACAATGAGCAGTTCTTC. Amino acids: CATSRGTSGSSSYNEQFF.

The chain has TRBV19 and TRBJ1-1; maybe TRBD1 (5 bases). V dropped 3 bases and J dropped 4 bases, with 18 bases sitting between them. Germline V gene data show CDR1 as LNHDA and CDR2 as SQIVND (reference sequence). The CDR3 contains 16 residues. The CDR3 bases are TGTGCCAGTAGTATTCGTAGCGGGAATGGGGGCACTGAAGCTTTCTTT. Translating gives CASSIRSGNGGTEAFF.

In regard to this clone: Within the sample, other DNA sequences also encode this same CDR3. The J gene is TRBJ2-7, the V gene TRBV6-5; D is uncertain. The CDR3 spans 15 residues. V dropped 0 bases and J dropped 0 bases, with 9 bases sitting between them. Germline CDR1 is MNHEY and CDR2 is SVGAGI. This chain's CDR3 is CASSYSEAYSYEQYF. CDR3 sequence (DNA): TGTGCCAGCAGTTACTCTGAGGCCTACTCCTACGAGCAGTACTTC.

CDR3 bases: TGTGCCAGCAGTTTCGCGCAGGGGGCTGAAGCTTTCTTT. Amino acids: CASSFAQGAEAFF. V gene TRBV28 combines with J gene TRBJ1-1; 7 nucleotides line up with TRBD1. The germline V gene encodes CDR1 MDHEN and CDR2 SYDVKM. The V and J ends lost 3 bases and 6 bases, in that order; junction bases with no gene match: 4. This CDR3 has 13 residues.